The T cell receptor (beta chain) under discussion was sequenced for a study of OX40 agonist ivuxolimab in advanced cancers. CDR1 is SGHDT, CDR2 YYEEEE, per germline. The CDR3 is 15 residues long. Trimming stripped 4 bases from V and 0 bases from J, with 14 bases between. Profiling relied on immunoSEQ multiplex PCR, and the TCRdb table lists in-frame clones only, not all of them. The table includes about 100,000 clones, approximately 80% detected once. The clonotype originates from an adult with an advanced solid tumor such as melanoma, head and neck, liver or kidney cancer. Source: CD4+ or CD8+ T cells sorted from blood, taken in a trial of the OX40 agonist ivuxolimab. The chain joins TRBV5-6 to TRBJ2-7; D tentatively reads TRBD1 or TRBD2 (5 bases each). The CDR3 here is CASSRDVRSSYEQYF. The DNA of the CDR3 is TGTGCCAGCAGCCGGGACGTTCGGAGCTCCTACGAGCAGTACTTC.